Listed below are T cell receptor beta chains from one sample, sequenced in a study of OX40 agonist ivuxolimab in advanced cancers. Profiled with immunoSEQ multiplex PCR; TCRdb holds only in-frame clones, not every one. The sample includes fewer than 20,000 clones, just under 75% of them seen just once. The sample was CD4+ or CD8+ T cells sorted from blood, taken in a trial of the OX40 agonist ivuxolimab. Source of these receptors: an adult with an advanced solid tumor such as melanoma, head and neck, liver or kidney cancer. The CDR3 runs from the conserved cysteine through the conserved F or W. A D gene is named only where the DNA matches it firmly. The size entry is marked missing in some rows and otherwise reads once, few, many or a size class.

J gene,clone size,CDR3 length,V gene,D gene,CDR3 protein,CDR3 DNA
TRBJ1-5,NA,18,TRBV27,TRBD1,CASSPYPLDRGWEQPQHF,TGTGCCAGCAGCCCATACCCCCTGGACAGGGGTTGGGAGCAGCCCCAGCATTTT
TRBJ2-2,NA,18,TRBV13,TRBD2,CASSLGIRGSGTGGELFF,TGTGCCAGCAGCTTAGGAATTCGGGGTAGCGGGACCGGCGGGGAGCTGTTTTTT
TRBJ2-2,NA,17,TRBV30,TRBD2,CAAKGLAGAVNTGELFF,TGTGCCGCAAAGGGACTAGCGGGAGCAGTTAACACCGGGGAGCTGTTTTTT
TRBJ2-3,NA,16,TRBV27,NA,CASSLSTMGGPDTQYF,TGTGCCAGCAGTTTATCGACTATGGGGGGCCCAGATACGCAGTATTTT
TRBJ2-2,NA,16,TRBV7-2,TRBD1,CASSFSRTGWSGELFF,TGTGCCAGCAGCTTTTCGCGGACAGGGTGGTCCGGGGAGCTGTTTTTT
TRBJ2-5,NA,12,TRBV25-1,NA,CASTPDGETQYF,TGTGCCAGCACCCCGGACGGGGAGACCCAGTACTTC
TRBJ2-2,NA,15,TRBV6-5,NA,CASSYSGSPGGELFF,TGTGCCAGCAGTTACTCCGGCAGTCCAGGCGGGGAGCTGTTTTTT
TRBJ1-2,NA,14,TRBV7-8,NA,CASSLGQGLDGYTF,TGTGCCAGCAGCTTAGGGCAGGGGCTCGATGGCTACACCTTC
TRBJ1-4,few,18,TRBV6-1,NA,CASSEPGRLIHRKEKLFF,TGTGCCAGCAGTGAACCAGGGCGGCTAATTCATCGGAAGGAAAAACTGTTTTTT
TRBJ1-2,NA,12,TRBV29-1,NA,CSVGQPHYGYTF,TGCAGCGTTGGGCAACCACACTATGGCTACACCTTC
TRBJ2-3,NA,14,TRBV11-1,NA,CASSPPSETDTQYF,TGTGCCAGCAGCCCCCCCAGCGAGACAGATACGCAGTATTTT
TRBJ1-5,NA,15,TRBV6-1,NA,CASSVRGDRDQPQHF,TGTGCCAGCAGTGTGAGAGGAGACAGAGATCAGCCCCAGCATTTT
TRBJ2-7,NA,13,TRBV4-3,TRBD1,CASSQVQGDEQYF,TGCGCCAGCAGCCAAGTTCAGGGGGACGAGCAGTACTTC
TRBJ2-2,few,16,TRBV4-1,TRBD2,CASSLRLAGGREELFF,TGCGCCAGCAGCCTGCGGCTAGCGGGAGGTAGGGAGGAGCTGTTTTTT
TRBJ2-2,NA,15,TRBV7-9,TRBD2,CASSRTSRNTGELFF,TGTGCCAGCAGCCGGACTAGCCGGAACACCGGGGAGCTGTTTTTT
TRBJ2-3,few,14,TRBV28,NA,CASSPSRSTDTQYF,TGTGCCAGCAGTCCGAGCCGCAGCACAGATACGCAGTATTTT
TRBJ1-1,few,13,TRBV27,NA,CASSDGVNTEAFF,TGTGCCAGCAGTGACGGGGTGAACACTGAAGCTTTCTTT
TRBJ2-2,once,14,TRBV30,NA,CAWTEGDFTGELFF,TGTGCCTGGACAGAAGGGGACTTTACCGGGGAGCTGTTTTTT
TRBJ2-7,NA,15,TRBV9,TRBD1,CASSAGQGASYEQYF,TGTGCCAGCAGCGCTGGACAGGGAGCATCCTACGAGCAGTACTTC
TRBJ2-7,NA,13,TRBV6-5,NA,CASSYGGTYEQYF,TGTGCCAGCAGTTACGGGGGTACCTACGAGCAGTACTTC
TRBJ1-6,NA,15,TRBV14,TRBD1,CASSLGQGANSPLHF,TGTGCCAGCAGCCTCGGACAGGGGGCGAATTCACCCCTCCACTTT
TRBJ1-2,NA,16,TRBV7-2,NA,CASSLVGAGAGYGYTF,TGTGCCAGCAGCTTAGTAGGGGCAGGGGCTGGCTATGGCTACACCTTC
TRBJ1-4,NA,15,TRBV28,TRBD1,CASSHNDRAGEKLFF,TGTGCCAGCAGCCATAATGACAGGGCGGGTGAAAAACTGTTTTTT
TRBJ1-6,NA,15,TRBV4-1,NA,CASSQTTGGGSPLHF,TGCGCCAGCAGCCAAACCACAGGAGGAGGATCACCCCTCCACTTT
TRBJ2-7,NA,15,TRBV9,NA,CASSVGGDLRYEQYF,TGTGCCAGCAGCGTAGGGGGGGACCTCCGCTACGAGCAGTACTTC
TRBJ2-7,few,16,TRBV7-9,TRBD2,CASSLAFGTSGYEQYF,TGTGCCAGCAGCTTAGCCTTTGGGACTAGCGGCTACGAGCAGTACTTC
TRBJ2-5,NA,13,TRBV6-5,TRBD2,CASSTSEQETQYF,TGTGCCAGCAGTACTAGCGAGCAAGAGACCCAGTACTTC
TRBJ2-5,NA,12,TRBV6-6,NA,CASSEGKQTQYF,TGTGCCAGCTCGGAGGGGAAACAGACCCAGTACTTC
TRBJ2-7,NA,15,TRBV28,NA,CASSLGTGMGYEQYF,TGTGCCAGCAGTTTGGGCACAGGTATGGGCTACGAGCAGTACTTC
TRBJ1-1,NA,14,TRBV5-6,NA,CASSFRGTNTEAFF,TGTGCCAGCAGCTTCAGGGGCACGAACACTGAAGCTTTCTTT
TRBJ1-1,NA,12,TRBV5-6,TRBD1,CASSWDRTEAFF,TGTGCCAGCAGCTGGGACAGGACTGAAGCTTTCTTT
TRBJ2-7,NA,16,TRBV7-8,NA,CASSLGGVGLLYEQYF,TGTGCCAGCAGCTTAGGAGGTGTGGGCCTACTCTACGAGCAGTACTTC
TRBJ1-1,medium-sized,14,TRBV27,NA,CASSSGSVDTEAFF,TGTGCCAGCAGTTCCGGGTCCGTGGACACTGAAGCTTTCTTT
TRBJ2-7,NA,15,TRBV15,TRBD1,CATSRDRTGEDEQYF,TGTGCCACCAGCAGAGATAGGACAGGAGAGGACGAGCAGTACTTC
TRBJ1-1,once,14,TRBV2,TRBD1,CASSWTGANTEAFF,TGTGCCAGCAGCTGGACAGGGGCGAACACTGAAGCTTTCTTT
TRBJ2-2,NA,16,TRBV21-1,NA,CASSKVLALGTGELFF,TGTGCCAGCAGCAAGGTCCTAGCCCTCGGGACCGGGGAGCTGTTTTTT
TRBJ2-2,NA,17,TRBV2,TRBD2,CASSVFLAGGGTGELFF,TGTGCCAGCAGTGTGTTCCTAGCGGGAGGAGGCACCGGGGAGCTGTTTTTT
TRBJ2-1,NA,13,TRBV30,NA,CAWSVTSVNEQFF,TGTGCCTGGAGTGTCACGAGTGTCAATGAGCAGTTCTTC
TRBJ2-7,NA,13,TRBV9,TRBD1,CASSGTGDYEQYF,TGTGCCAGCAGCGGGACAGGAGACTACGAGCAGTACTTC
TRBJ2-5,NA,16,TRBV7-8,NA,CASSLGGGRVQETQYF,TGTGCCAGCAGCTTAGGCGGGGGCCGGGTTCAAGAGACCCAGTACTTC
TRBJ1-1,NA,14,TRBV2,NA,CASSVEDMNTEAFF,TGTGCCAGCAGTGTTGAGGACATGAACACTGAAGCTTTCTTT